These 10 T cell receptor beta chains were all obtained from the same sample, sequenced in a study of beta chain features in type 1 diabetes. Study outcomes and limitations: Across all four CD4+ subsets, people with type 1 diabetes showed modestly shorter TCRB CDR3s.

Every isolated RNA sample was fully reverse transcribed, so sequencing captured expressed TCRB transcripts. Profiling relied on immunoSEQ multiplex PCR, and the TCRdb table lists in-frame clones only, not all of them. The sample yields 120,000 or so clones, around 16% seen once. These receptors lack a known antigen. The sequenced sample consisted of central memory CD4+ T cells from blood. The origin of the receptors is a man aged 18 to 30 with type 1 diabetes.

This chain uses TRBV5-6 with TRBJ2-1; TRBD2 matches 8 bases. This CDR3 spans 17 amino acids. V shed 0 bases, J shed 2 bases, and the junction held 7 bases outside the gene matches. Germline V gene lookup returns CDR1 SGHDT and CDR2 YYEEEE. The CDR3 bases are TGTGCCAGCAGCTTGGATATCGGGAGGGCAGCCTACAATGAGCAGTTCTTC. Amino acids: CASSLDIGRAAYNEQFF.

The sample holds a few counts of this clone. The chain combines TRBV5-4 with TRBJ2-7, with D possibly TRBD1 on 5 matching bases. The CDR3 contains 14 residues. The V gene's germline CDR1 is SGHNT and CDR2 YYREEE (reference sequence). The V end was cut by 4 bases, the J end by 5 bases, with 16 bases between. The CDR3 DNA is TGTGCCAGCAGCACTGTGGAAGGGGTCAACGAGCAGTACTTC. This translates into CASSTVEGVNEQYF.

This clone has only a few counts. The CDR3 region has the DNA TGTGCCAGCAGCCGAGGGACTGACGAGCAGTACTTC. This translates into CASSRGTDEQYF. The genes are TRBV27 and TRBJ2-7, with D tentatively TRBD2 (6 bases). CDR3 size: 12 residues. V dropped 6 bases and J dropped 5 bases, with 11 bases sitting between them. Germline loops: CDR1 MNHEY, CDR2 SMNVEV (reference sequence).

This rearrangement joins TRBV5-1 to TRBJ2-3; 7 positions agree with TRBD1. V trimming: 3 bases; J trimming: 1 base; junction bases outside the gene matches: 8. The CDR3 contains 16 residues. The germline CDR1 and CDR2 sequences are SGHRS and YFSETQ. As DNA, the CDR3 is TGCGCCAGCAGCTGGGGGACCGGACAGGGCACAGATACGCAGTATTTT. It encodes CASSWGTGQGTDTQYF.

V and J are TRBV2 and TRBJ2-2; no firm D call. The CDR3 runs 12 residues. V shed 7 bases and J shed 2 bases, with 5 bases lying between them. From germline, CDR1 is SNHLY and CDR2 FYNNEI. CDR3 sequence (DNA): TGTGCCAGCAACGAAAACACCGGGGAGCTGTTTTTT. The encoded protein is CASNENTGELFF.

V usage is TRBV29-1 and J usage is TRBJ2-3; D is perhaps TRBD2 (5 bases). Germline lookup yields CDR1 SQVTM and CDR2 ANQGSEA. V lost 6 bases and J 6 bases, leaving 16 bases between the germline ends. The CDR3 has 13 amino acids. The CDR3 nucleotides read TGCAGCGTCAACCCGGGAAAGCGGGATACGCAGTATTTT. As protein: CSVNPGKRDTQYF.

The chain recombines TRBV7-2 with TRBJ1-5; 8 bases line up with TRBD1. V dropped 5 bases and J dropped 2; count of bases not matched to a gene: 2. The CDR3 consists of 14 residues. The germline V gene has CDR1 SGHTA and CDR2 FQGNSA. The CDR3 loop is CASSPTGGNQPQHF. CDR3 DNA: TGTGCCAGCAGCCCGACAGGGGGCAATCAGCCCCAGCATTTT.

The chain recombines TRBV10-3 with TRBJ2-1; D assignment may be TRBD1 or TRBD2 (6 bases each). The CDR3 covers 13 residues. Trimming took off 9 bases at V and 12 bases at J, with 21 bases between the two ends. Per the germline V gene, CDR1 is ENHRY and CDR2 is SYGVKD. The DNA for the CDR3 is TGTGCCATGGCGGGGACACAGACTCCTCGGCAGTTCTTC. Amino acid sequence: CAMAGTQTPRQFF.

This clone was recorded at least ten times. The chain joins TRBV7-2 to TRBJ2-1; possibly TRBD2 for D (6 bases). Trimming removed 5 bases from V and 2 bases from J, with 13 bases in between. CDR1 SGHTA and CDR2 FQGNSA come from the germline V gene. The CDR3 runs to 15 residues. In nucleotides, the CDR3 is TGTGCCAGCAGCCCCCGGCGGGATCCCTACAATGAGCAGTTCTTC. Translated: CASSPRRDPYNEQFF.

This rearrangement joins TRBV7-2 to TRBJ2-5, with D possibly called TRBD1 or TRBD2 (5 bases each). CDR1 is SGHTA, CDR2 FQGNSA, per germline. V was clipped by 3 bases and J by 3 bases, with 14 bases between them. The CDR3 is 15 amino acids. CDR3 sequence: CASSFSGATKETQYF. As DNA, the CDR3 is TGTGCCAGCAGCTTCTCCGGGGCCACGAAAGAGACCCAGTACTTC.